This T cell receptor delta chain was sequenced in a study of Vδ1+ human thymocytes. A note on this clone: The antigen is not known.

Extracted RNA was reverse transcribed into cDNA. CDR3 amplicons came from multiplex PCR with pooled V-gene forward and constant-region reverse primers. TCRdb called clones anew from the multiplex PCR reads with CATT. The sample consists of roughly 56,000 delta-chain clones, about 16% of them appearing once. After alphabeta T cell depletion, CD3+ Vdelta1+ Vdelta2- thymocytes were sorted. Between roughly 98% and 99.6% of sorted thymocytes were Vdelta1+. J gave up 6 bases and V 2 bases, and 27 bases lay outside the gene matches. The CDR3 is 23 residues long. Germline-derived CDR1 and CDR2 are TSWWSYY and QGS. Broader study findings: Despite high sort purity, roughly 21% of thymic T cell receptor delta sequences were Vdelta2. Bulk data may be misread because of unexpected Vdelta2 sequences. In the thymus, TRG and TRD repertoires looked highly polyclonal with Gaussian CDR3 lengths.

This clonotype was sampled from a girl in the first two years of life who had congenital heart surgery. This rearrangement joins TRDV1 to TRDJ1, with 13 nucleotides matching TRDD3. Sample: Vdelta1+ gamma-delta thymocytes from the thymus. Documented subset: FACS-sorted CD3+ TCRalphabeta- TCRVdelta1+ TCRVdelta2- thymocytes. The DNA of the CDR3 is TGTGCTCTTGGGGAAGTCAGGGTGGGCTCAAATCCTACTGGGGGATACGCGCCCAATAAACTCATCTTT. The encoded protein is CALGEVRVGSNPTGGYAPNKLIF.